This entry concerns a single T cell receptor beta chain. The clone's antigen remains unknown. Qualities for individual bases were not recorded, and no much larger clone is one base off. Sorted unstimulated T cells, along with proliferating T cells recovered from mixed lymphocyte reactions, underwent TCRbeta CDR3 sequencing. Fresh whole blood from over 8 HLA-typed healthy donors was used to isolate PBMCs. The protocol used for the library was the immunoSEQ multiplex PCR assay. Roughly 10^5 TCR templates per sample were assayed on the deep sequencing platform. Genomic DNA extracted from sorted T cells was the material used for TCRbeta CDR3 sequencing. As for the original processing: The R programming language was used for the clonal analysis of the TCRbeta CDR3 data. Alloreactive CD4+ and CD8+ clones were identified by comparing unstimulated samples to CFSE-low samples taken after the reaction. By matching sequences to the repertoires of sorted unstimulated Treg and non-Treg cells, each alloreactive CD4+ clone was assigned a regulatory or non-regulatory origin. Entries here come from immuneACCESS through TCRdb and include only in-frame sequences with V and J called. Some clones fail to appear in such tables; in the studies checked, an unresolved V gene covers under half of the shortfall, and the cause of the remainder is unknown. The V and J calls and clone size come from that table; D and trimming were worked out from the DNA. Present in this sample are approximately 91,000 clones, 85% to 95% of which were seen just once. Of the sample, under 20% is held by the ten largest clones.

This entry comes from a study of siplizumab effects on memory and regulatory T cells (dated by TCRdb to the late 2010s). Describing the broader study: The effect of the anti-CD2 antibody siplizumab on alloreactive T-cell subsets was examined in allogeneic mixed lymphocyte reactions constructed from human PBMCs.

Per the germline V gene, SGHDN is the CDR1 and FVKESK is the CDR2. The cysteine opens and the phenylalanine closes a CDR3 of 15 amino acids. Only the CDR3 region is kept as DNA, spanning 45 bases read in frame from base 1. Trimming takes 4 bases off V and 2 bases off J; junction bases not matched to a gene: 6. The paper's findings and limits, for the study overall: No functional confirmation was obtained for the suppressive function of proliferating Tregs from siplizumab cultures. Roughly 75-97% of proliferating CD4+ or CD8+ clones could not be assigned a naive or memory phenotype. Siplizumab significantly lowered the cumulative frequency of alloreactive sequences that could be traced to unstimulated CD4+ memory T cells. Because sequences below about 10^-5 frequency were poorly captured, only a minor fraction of alloreactive clones could be mapped to unstimulated subsets. Among mappable alloreactive CD4+ clones, the Treg-derived fraction averaged approximately 63% with siplizumab versus 26.9% in control reactions. Unstimulated naive T cells appeared more diverse than memory T cells, and naive cells seemed to contribute substantially to the alloresponse.

Sequencing input: CD8+ T cells sorted from blood. This receptor chain uses TRBV14 and TRBJ2-3, with TRBD1 identical over 7 junction bases. The clonotype was recovered from a human donor in good health. The CDR3 region reads CASSPGQDDTDTQYF. The sequenced DNA: TGTGCCAGCAGCCCTGGACAGGACGACACAGATACGCAGTATTTT.